A selection of T cell receptor beta chains follows, all from one sample in a study of shared clonotypes between healthy human individuals. Some clones are missing from TCRdb's copy, which holds only in-frame ones; the method was immunoSEQ multiplex PCR. The sample contains about 380,000 clones, about 97% of which appear only once. Sequenced input: memory CD8+ T cells sorted from blood. These receptors originate from a man aged 25 to 40 in good health. Both conserved end residues are part of each CDR3. A D gene is named only where the DNA matches it firmly. Where a row states a size, it is once, few, many or the class of an expanded clone; other rows omit it.

cdr3_nt,cdr3_aa,v_call,j_call,d_call,clone_size
TGTGCCAGCAACGTGAAGGGACTAGTATTCCCAGATACGCAGTATTTT,CASNVKGLVFPDTQYF,TRBV2,TRBJ2-3,TRBD2,NA
TGTGCCAGCGCCGGGAGGGGGGGTTACACTGAAGCTTTCTTT,CASAGRGGYTEAFF,TRBV6-1,TRBJ1-1,NA,NA
TGTGCCAGCAGCGAGTCGTTGGGGACCGCACAAGAGACCCAGTACTTC,CASSESLGTAQETQYF,TRBV9,TRBJ2-5,NA,NA
TGTGCCAGCAGCACCCGAACAGGGACAGGGGGAAACACCATATATTTT,CASSTRTGTGGNTIYF,TRBV7-9,TRBJ1-3,TRBD1,NA
TGCGCCAGCAGCCAAGAAGGGCTGCGCCAGGAGACCCAGTACTTC,CASSQEGLRQETQYF,TRBV4-1,TRBJ2-5,NA,NA
TGTGCCATCAGTGAGTGGACAGGGGGCTCCTACGAGCAGTACTTC,CAISEWTGGSYEQYF,TRBV10-3,TRBJ2-7,TRBD1,NA
TGTGCCAGCAGCTATTATTTCGGGAGGGGGAGCACAGATACGCAGTATTTT,CASSYYFGRGSTDTQYF,TRBV11-2,TRBJ2-3,TRBD2,NA
TGCGCCAGCAGTGACTTCGGGACCGCTCAAGAGACCCAGTACTTC,CASSDFGTAQETQYF,TRBV10-2,TRBJ2-5,NA,once
TGTGCCAGCAGTGAGGCTGGGGCGGCGTATCAGCCCCAGCATTTT,CASSEAGAAYQPQHF,TRBV6-1,TRBJ1-5,NA,NA
TGTGCCAGCCAAAACAGGGGGACGAACACTGAAGCTTTCTTT,CASQNRGTNTEAFF,TRBV25-1,TRBJ1-1,TRBD1,NA
TGTGCCAGCAGCGTCGTGGAGGGACGGGGTACGCAGTATTTT,CASSVVEGRGTQYF,TRBV9,TRBJ2-3,NA,NA
TGCGCCAGCAGCTTCCAGGGGGGTAAAGGAAACACCATATATTTT,CASSFQGGKGNTIYF,TRBV5-1,TRBJ1-3,TRBD1,NA
TGTGCCAGCAGCGTACCACGGCAGTCTAGCGGGAGGGCCTTGGGGACAGATACGCAGTATTTT,CASSVPRQSSGRALGTDTQYF,TRBV9,TRBJ2-3,TRBD2,NA
TGTGCCAGCAGCCACCCCGGACAGGGGGGCACAGATACGCAGTATTTT,CASSHPGQGGTDTQYF,TRBV4-2,TRBJ2-3,TRBD1,NA
TGTGCCAGCAGTGCTCTAAACAGGGGGCTGATTTCCTACGAGCAGTACTTC,CASSALNRGLISYEQYF,TRBV6-1,TRBJ2-7,TRBD1,NA
TGTGCCAGCAGTCAGGTGCCCACCGGGGAGCTGTTTTTT,CASSQVPTGELFF,TRBV6-4,TRBJ2-2,NA,NA
TGTGCCAGCAGTTTATTCCCCAGGACTAGCGCTCTCCCCTACGAGCAGTACTTC,CASSLFPRTSALPYEQYF,TRBV27,TRBJ2-7,TRBD2,NA
TGCGCCAGCAGCTTGAACAGGGGGTACGAGCAGTACTTC,CASSLNRGYEQYF,TRBV5-1,TRBJ2-7,TRBD1,once
TGTGCCACCCTCCGGGACGGGGGTACCTACAATGAGCAGTTCTTC,CATLRDGGTYNEQFF,TRBV6-5,TRBJ2-1,NA,NA
TGTGCCAGCAGCTTGTACAACACCTACACTGAAGCTTTCTTT,CASSLYNTYTEAFF,TRBV5-4,TRBJ1-1,NA,NA
TGTGCCAGCAGCCCCCGGACTAGCTTAACCTACGAGCAGTACTTC,CASSPRTSLTYEQYF,TRBV7-9,TRBJ2-7,TRBD2,NA
TGTGCCAGCAGTTACTGGCGGGAGAGCACAGATACGCAGTATTTT,CASSYWRESTDTQYF,TRBV6-5,TRBJ2-3,TRBD2,NA
TGCGCCAGCAGCCATCCCGTCCTGAACACTGAAGCTTTCTTT,CASSHPVLNTEAFF,TRBV4-1,TRBJ1-1,NA,NA
TGCGCCAGCAGCTTGGAGGGGAAAGTTAGGGAGACCCAGTACTTC,CASSLEGKVRETQYF,TRBV5-1,TRBJ2-5,NA,NA
TGTGCCAGCAGCTTAGGCCCAAAGCCCTCCTACGAGCAGTACTTC,CASSLGPKPSYEQYF,TRBV11-3,TRBJ2-7,NA,NA
TGCGCCAGCAGCTTGGAGACTAGCGGGAGCAGGGATGAGCAGTTCTTC,CASSLETSGSRDEQFF,TRBV5-1,TRBJ2-1,TRBD2,NA
TGTGCCAGCAGTGCAGGGGCGTGGGGCTACACCTTC,CASSAGAWGYTF,TRBV28,TRBJ1-2,NA,NA
TGTGCCAGCAGCTTTGATAGCGGGAGTGATACGCAGTATTTT,CASSFDSGSDTQYF,TRBV5-4,TRBJ2-3,TRBD2,NA
TGCAGTGGGGGGCAGGGCGGCGAGCAGTACTTC,CSGGQGGEQYF,TRBV20-1,TRBJ2-7,NA,NA
TGTGCCAGCAGTGGGATTGACAGAACCGATACTGAAGCTTTCTTT,CASSGIDRTDTEAFF,TRBV2,TRBJ1-1,NA,NA
TGTGCCAGCAGCCGAATGGGGAGGCGGGAGGGCACAGATACGCAGTATTTT,CASSRMGRREGTDTQYF,TRBV28,TRBJ2-3,TRBD2,NA
TGCGCCAGCAGGACTAGCTCCTACGAGCAGTACTTC,CASRTSSYEQYF,TRBV10-2,TRBJ2-7,NA,NA
TGTGCCAGCAGTTTATCCCATGGTAGTGAAAAACTGTTTTTT,CASSLSHGSEKLFF,TRBV27,TRBJ1-4,NA,NA
TGTGCCACACAGGACCGATATAACACCGGGGAGCTGTTTTTT,CATQDRYNTGELFF,TRBV6-1,TRBJ2-2,NA,NA
TGTGCCAGCAGTTACGCCTCGTGGGGGTTGGACGAGCAGTACTTC,CASSYASWGLDEQYF,TRBV6-6,TRBJ2-7,NA,NA
TGTGCCAGCAGCTTATCGGGACTAGCGGTTTACAATGAGCAGTTCTTC,CASSLSGLAVYNEQFF,TRBV11-3,TRBJ2-1,TRBD2,NA
TGTGCCATCAGTGAAACCGGGACAAGCGATACCTGGGAGCAGTACTTC,CAISETGTSDTWEQYF,TRBV10-3,TRBJ2-7,NA,NA
TGTGCCAGCAGTTACTCGGGTCTAAAGGTCACTGAAGCTTTCTTT,CASSYSGLKVTEAFF,TRBV6-5,TRBJ1-1,NA,NA
TGTGCCATCAGTATTGGGACAGGGCCTAACAATGAGCAGTTCTTC,CAISIGTGPNNEQFF,TRBV10-3,TRBJ2-1,TRBD1,NA
TGTGCCAGCAGTTTATCAGGACAGGGGCGGGGTGGCTACACCTTC,CASSLSGQGRGGYTF,TRBV27,TRBJ1-2,TRBD1,NA
TGTGCCAGCAGACCCGATAGGGGACTAGCGGGAGCCAAGCAGTACTTC,CASRPDRGLAGAKQYF,TRBV28,TRBJ2-7,TRBD2,NA
TGTGCCAGCACCCAAATGTATAGGACTCAGCCCCAGCATTTT,CASTQMYRTQPQHF,TRBV28,TRBJ1-5,NA,NA
TGTGCCAGCAGCTTATTACAGGGGGACCCCTACGAGCAGTACTTC,CASSLLQGDPYEQYF,TRBV11-1,TRBJ2-7,TRBD1,NA
TGTGCCACCCAAGAGGTGAGAGGGGCCAACGTCCTGACTTTC,CATQEVRGANVLTF,TRBV10-3,TRBJ2-6,NA,NA
TGTGCCAGCAGCTTAGGGGCAGATACGCAGTATTTT,CASSLGADTQYF,TRBV11-1,TRBJ2-3,NA,NA